The 19 T cell receptor beta chains below were found in one sample sequenced in a study of T-cell memory formation after mild COVID-19. Using its own MiXCR run on the 5' RACE reads, TCRdb lists one record per CDR3 protein. Among about 390,000 distinct CDR3 sequences listed, 15% to 20% were seen once. The specimen sequenced was PBMCs or a T cell subset sorted from them (not recorded which). These receptors all stem from a man between 18 and 35 years old who had mild COVID-19 (a few samples of this study predate the infection). Cell type and time point are not known.

The table lists this clonotype with a few counts. The chain couples TRBV27 to TRBJ1-4, with D unclear. The CDR3 has 14 amino acids. V was cut by 0 bases and J by 7 bases, with 9 bases left in between. CDR1 is MNHEY and CDR2 is SMNVEV in the germline V gene (reference sequence). CDR3 in amino acids: CASSLSGRGEKLFF. CDR3 bases: TGTGCCAGCAGTTTATCGGGAAGAGGTGAAAAACTGTTTTTT.

This chain uses TRBV18 with TRBJ1-6; TRBD1 matches 8 bases. Germline V lookup: CDR1 KGHSH, CDR2 LQKENI. The CDR3 extends over 15 amino acids. With 5 bases clipped from V and 8 bases from J, the junction kept 8 bases outside the gene matches. The CDR3 sequence: CASSVGTGAYSPLHF. The CDR3 nucleotides read TGTGCCAGCTCAGTTGGGACAGGCGCTTATTCACCCCTCCACTTT.

This clonotype was seen more than once but under ten times. The CDR3 nucleotides read TGTGCCAGCTCACCACGCTCGGGGCAGGGGGAGTACGTC. The encoded protein is CASSPRSGQGEYV. This chain links TRBV18 with TRBJ2-7; 7 nucleotides align to TRBD1. J lost 11 bases, V lost 1 base, and 8 bases had no gene match. This CDR3 region has 13 residues. From germline, CDR1 is KGHSH and CDR2 LQKENI.

This clonotype was detected only once. The rearrangement links TRBV6-6 to TRBJ1-1, with 11 bases lining up with TRBD1. V dropped 2 bases and J dropped 7; count of bases not matched to a gene: 9. The germline CDR1 and CDR2 sequences are MNHNY and SVGAGI (reference sequence). The CDR3 contains 16 residues. CDR3 DNA sequence: TGTGCCAGCAGTTACATCAGGACAGGGGGCCAGGATGAAGCTTTCTTT. It codes for CASSYIRTGGQDEAFF.

The V call is TRBV5-4, the J call TRBJ1-3; D gene unclear. V lost 5 bases and J 4 bases, leaving 7 bases between the germline ends. Germline CDR1 reads SGHNT; CDR2 reads YYREEE (reference sequence). The length of the CDR3 is 12 residues. The CDR3: CASRQDGNTIYF. CDR3 sequence (DNA): TGTGCCAGCAGGCAAGACGGAAACACCATATATTTT.

This clonotype was detected a few times. The rearrangement links TRBV20-1 to TRBJ1-2, with D unclear. The CDR3 sequence is 15 residues long. Per the germline V gene, CDR1 is DFQATT and CDR2 is SNEGSKA (reference sequence). V lost 1 base to trimming and J lost 4 bases, with 16 bases between them. The CDR3 DNA reads as TGCAGTGCTAGAGTCCCACCGGACTCCGGCTATGGCTACACCTTC. Protein: CSARVPPDSGYGYTF.

In its sample, this clonotype was seen a few times. This chain connects TRBV12-3 or TRBV12-4 to TRBJ2-5; the D gene is possibly TRBD2 (5 bases). With 7 bases removed from V and 4 bases from J, the gap between germline ends came to 13 bases. The CDR3 covers 13 residues. The CDR3 DNA sequence: TGTGCCAGCACCCCCCCCGAGGGAGAGACCCAGTACTTC. Translating gives CASTPPEGETQYF.

This chain links TRBV30 with TRBJ2-3; D remains unclear. CDR3 length: 10 residues. Germline CDR1 and CDR2: GTSNPN and SVGIG (reference sequence). V was clipped by 1 base and J by 9 bases, with 5 bases between them. The CDR3 nucleotides read TGTGCCTGGAGTGGCAAGACGCAGTATTTT. Translated, it gives CAWSGKTQYF.

V usage is TRBV5-6 and J usage is TRBJ2-7, with a tentative D call TRBD2 (5 bases). Germline V gene sequence: CDR1 SGHDT, CDR2 YYEEEE. This CDR3 spans 16 amino acids. V shed 4 bases and J shed 3 bases, with 20 bases lying between them. The CDR3 region has the DNA TGTGCCAGCAGCCGGCTCCCCGCGGGCCCGTTCTACGAGCAGTACTTC. Encoded protein: CASSRLPAGPFYEQYF. Full variable domain (remainder filled in from reference TRBV5-6 and TRBJ2-7): DAGVTQSPTHLIKTRGQQVTLRCSPKSGHDTVSWYQQALGQGPQFIFQYYEEEERQRGNFPDRFSGHQFPNYSSELNVNALLLGDSALYLCASSRLPAGPFYEQYFGPGTRLTVT.

The chain carries TRBV7-8 and TRBJ2-1; D not certain. The germline V gene encodes CDR1 SGHVS and CDR2 FQNEAQ. The CDR3 runs 18 residues. V was shortened by 2 bases and J by 4 bases, with 21 bases between the two germline ends. CDR3 protein: CASSLNTLQPGYYNEQFF. The CDR3 DNA reads TGTGCCAGCAGCTTAAATACTTTACAGCCTGGATATTACAATGAGCAGTTCTTC.

This clonotype was picked up a small number of times. The gene calls are TRBV5-1 and TRBJ2-3; 14 bases line up with TRBD2. Trimming took 3 bases from V and 4 from J; bases not matched to a gene: 7. The CDR3 loop spans 17 amino acids. Germline V gene sequence: CDR1 SGHRS, CDR2 YFSETQ. The CDR3 here is CASSSLTSGGAADTQYF. The CDR3 DNA sequence: TGCGCCAGCAGCTCCTTGACTAGCGGGGGGGCCGCAGATACGCAGTATTTT.

CDR3 in DNA: TGTGCCAGCAGCACTCAAACAGGGGGTGGAGAGACCCAGTACTTC. Protein sequence: CASSTQTGGGETQYF. The chain has TRBV9 and TRBJ2-5; 8 bases match TRBD1. Germline values: CDR1 SGDLS, CDR2 YYNGEE. CDR3 size: 15 residues. V lost 4 bases to trimming and J lost 4 bases; unmatched junction nucleotides: 9. The variable domain in full, with the rest retrieved from reference TRBV9 and TRBJ2-5, is DSGVTQTPKHLITATGQRVTLRCSPRSGDLSVYWYQQSLDQGLQFLIQYYNGEERAKGNILERFSAQQFPDLHSELNLSSLELGDSALYFCASSTQTGGGETQYFGPGTRLLVL.

This clonotype has just a few counts. This chain connects TRBV12-3 or TRBV12-4 to TRBJ2-2; a possible D gene is TRBD2 (6 bases). Trimming took off 5 bases at V and 6 bases at J, with 16 bases between the two ends. The CDR3 runs 15 residues. The CDR3 DNA is TGTGCCAGCAGTCCAGGGTCGAGGGAGGCCGGGGAGCTGTTTTTT. The encoded protein is CASSPGSREAGELFF.

This clonotype has just a few counts. The CDR3 DNA reads as TGTGCCAGCAGCTTAGGAGCGGGGGGGCCTCAGACCGGGGAGCTGTTTTTT. Its translation: CASSLGAGGPQTGELFF. V usage is TRBV7-7 and J usage is TRBJ2-2; TRBD2 aligns across 10 bases. Trimming cost V 1 base and J 5 bases; bases outside gene matches: 7. This CDR3 contains 17 residues. The germline CDR1 and CDR2 sequences are SSHAT and FNYEAQ (reference sequence).

This chain uses TRBV24-1 with TRBJ1-1; TRBD1 agrees at 7 bases. Germline V gene lookup returns CDR1 KGHDR and CDR2 SFDVKD. The CDR3 extends over 14 amino acids. V lost 3 bases to trimming and J lost 1 base; unmatched junction nucleotides: 1. CDR3 residues: CATSDRTGNTEAFF. The CDR3 coding sequence is TGTGCCACCAGTGATAGGACAGGGAACACTGAAGCTTTCTTT.

The chain joins TRBV6-5 to TRBJ2-5; D is possibly TRBD1 or TRBD2 (5 bases each). The ends were cut back, 6 bases at V and 5 bases at J, with 19 bases in the middle. Germline values: CDR1 MNHEY, CDR2 SVGAGI. The CDR3 loop spans 15 amino acids. The CDR3 sequence is CASSSLAGSGETQYF. CDR3 nucleotide sequence: TGTGCCAGCAGCTCCCTGGCGGGTTCAGGGGAGACCCAGTACTTC.

A few counts support this clonotype. This chain uses TRBV7-2 with TRBJ2-3; no clear D. Germline V CDR1 and CDR2: SGHTA, FQGNSA. The CDR3 length is 15 residues. The ends were cut back, 1 base at V and 7 bases at J, with 15 bases in the middle. CDR3 DNA: TGTGCCAGCAGCTTAGTAGGCCTGGACGTGTATACGCAGTATTTT. Its protein is CASSLVGLDVYTQYF.

The rearrangement uses TRBV6-5 and TRBJ2-7, with D perhaps given as TRBD1 or TRBD2 (5 bases each). Germline V lookup: CDR1 MNHEY, CDR2 SVGAGI. This CDR3 spans 13 amino acids. V was shortened by 6 bases and J by 5 bases, with 14 bases between the two germline ends. In DNA form, the CDR3 reads TGTGCCAGCAGCAGGGAGATCCTCCACGAGCAGTACTTC. It translates to CASSREILHEQYF.

This chain uses TRBV30 with TRBJ1-3; D perhaps matches TRBD1 (5 bases). Between the trimmed V and J ends, which lost 2 bases and 3 bases, there was a span of 11 bases. The CDR3 is 14 amino acids. The germline gives CDR1 GTSNPN, CDR2 SVGIG (reference sequence). Here the CDR3 DNA reads TGTGCCTGGAGTCCGACAGTGATTGGAAACACCATATATTTT. It specifies CAWSPTVIGNTIYF.